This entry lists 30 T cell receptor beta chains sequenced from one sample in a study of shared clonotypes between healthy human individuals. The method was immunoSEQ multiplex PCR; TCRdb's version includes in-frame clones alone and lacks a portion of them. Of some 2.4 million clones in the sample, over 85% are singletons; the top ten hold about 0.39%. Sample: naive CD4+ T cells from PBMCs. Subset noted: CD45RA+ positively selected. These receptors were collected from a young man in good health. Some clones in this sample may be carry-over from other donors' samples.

The CDR3: CASSQDTWEGFNEQFF. The CDR3 bases are TGCGCCAGCAGCCAAGATACGTGGGAGGGCTTCAATGAGCAGTTCTTC. The chain has TRBV4-1 and TRBJ2-1, with TRBD2 matching over 7 bases. Germline assignment: CDR1 MGHRA and CDR2 YSYEKL. This CDR3 contains 16 residues. Trimming took 0 bases from V and 6 from J; bases not matched to a gene: 8.

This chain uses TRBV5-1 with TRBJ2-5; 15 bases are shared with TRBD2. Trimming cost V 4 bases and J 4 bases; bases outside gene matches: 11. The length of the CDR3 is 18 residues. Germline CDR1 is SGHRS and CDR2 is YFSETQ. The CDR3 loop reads CASSLGTSGRMGLETQYF. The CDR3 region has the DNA TGCGCCAGCAGCCTAGGGACTAGCGGGAGGATGGGATTAGAGACCCAGTACTTC.

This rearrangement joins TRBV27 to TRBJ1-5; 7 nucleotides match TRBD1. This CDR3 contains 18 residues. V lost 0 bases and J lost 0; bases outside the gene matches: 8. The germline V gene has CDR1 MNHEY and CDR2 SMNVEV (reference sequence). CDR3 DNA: TGTGCCAGCAGTTTATCGAGGGACAGACCCTATAGCAATCAGCCCCAGCATTTT. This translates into CASSLSRDRPYSNQPQHF.

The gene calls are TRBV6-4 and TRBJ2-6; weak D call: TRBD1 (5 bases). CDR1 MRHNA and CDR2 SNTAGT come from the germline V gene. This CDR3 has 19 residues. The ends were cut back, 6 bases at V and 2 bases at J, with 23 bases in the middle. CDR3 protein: CASSPLPGRAIPGANVLTF. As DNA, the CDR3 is TGTGCCAGCAGCCCCCTGCCCGGCAGGGCAATCCCTGGGGCCAACGTCCTGACTTTC.

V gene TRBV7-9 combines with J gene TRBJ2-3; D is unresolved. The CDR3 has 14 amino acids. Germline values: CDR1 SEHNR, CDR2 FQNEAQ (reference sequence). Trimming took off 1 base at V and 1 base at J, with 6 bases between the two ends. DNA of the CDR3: TGTGCCAGCAGCTTAGGAAGGCGCACAGATACGCAGTATTTT. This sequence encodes CASSLGRRTDTQYF.

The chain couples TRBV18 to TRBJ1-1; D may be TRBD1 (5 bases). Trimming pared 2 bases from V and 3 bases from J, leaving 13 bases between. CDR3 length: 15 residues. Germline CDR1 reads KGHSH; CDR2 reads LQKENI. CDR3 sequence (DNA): TGTGCCAGCTCACCAGGGCAGGGCTGGGACACTGAAGCTTTCTTT. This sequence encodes CASSPGQGWDTEAFF.

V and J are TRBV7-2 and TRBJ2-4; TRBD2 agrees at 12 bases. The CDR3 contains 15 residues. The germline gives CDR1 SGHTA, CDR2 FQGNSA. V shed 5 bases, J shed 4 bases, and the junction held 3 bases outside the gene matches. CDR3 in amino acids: CASSPGTSGKNIQYF. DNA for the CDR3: TGTGCCAGCAGCCCTGGGACTAGCGGGAAAAACATTCAGTACTTC. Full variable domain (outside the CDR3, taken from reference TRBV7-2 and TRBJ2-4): GAGVSQSPSNKVTEKGKDVELRCDPISGHTALYWYRQSLGQGLEFLIYFQGNSAPDKSGLPSDRFSAERTGGSVSTLTIQRTQQEDSAVYLCASSPGTSGKNIQYFGAGTRLSVL.

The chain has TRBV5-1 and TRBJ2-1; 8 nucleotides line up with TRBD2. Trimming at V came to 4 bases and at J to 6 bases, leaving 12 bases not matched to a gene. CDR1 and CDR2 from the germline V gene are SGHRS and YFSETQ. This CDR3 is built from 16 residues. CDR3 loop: CASSPRGGLVGNEQFF. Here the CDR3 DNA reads TGCGCCAGCAGCCCACGGGGGGGGCTGGTAGGCAATGAGCAGTTCTTC.

CDR3 sequence (DNA): TGTGCCAGCAGTTTATGGCCGACTGGAACTGCCTCCCTTGACAATGAGCAGTTCTTC. It is translated as CASSLWPTGTASLDNEQFF. J is TRBJ2-1 and V is TRBV28; D is unresolved. Between the trimmed V and J ends, which lost 0 bases and 5 bases, there was a span of 23 bases. The germline V gene has CDR1 MDHEN and CDR2 SYDVKM. This CDR3 is built from 19 residues.

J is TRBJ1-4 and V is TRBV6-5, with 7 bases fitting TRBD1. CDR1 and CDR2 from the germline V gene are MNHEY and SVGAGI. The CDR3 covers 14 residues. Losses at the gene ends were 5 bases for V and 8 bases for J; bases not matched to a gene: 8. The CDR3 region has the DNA TGTGCCAGCAGTCCCTTCGGGGGACAGGAAAAACTGTTTTTT. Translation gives CASSPFGGQEKLFF.

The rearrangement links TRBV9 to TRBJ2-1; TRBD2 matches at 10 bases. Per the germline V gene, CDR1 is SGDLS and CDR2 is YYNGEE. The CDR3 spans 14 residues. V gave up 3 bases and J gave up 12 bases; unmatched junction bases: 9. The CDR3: CASSEASGSLSQFF. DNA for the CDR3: TGTGCCAGCAGCGAGGCTAGCGGGAGTTTATCGCAGTTCTTC.

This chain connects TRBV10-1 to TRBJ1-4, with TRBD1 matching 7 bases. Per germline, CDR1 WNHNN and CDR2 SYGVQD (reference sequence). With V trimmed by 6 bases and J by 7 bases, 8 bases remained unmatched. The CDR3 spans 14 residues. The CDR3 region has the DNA TGCGCCAGCAGGGAGGCCAGGACAGGTGAAAAACTGTTTTTT. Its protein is CASREARTGEKLFF.

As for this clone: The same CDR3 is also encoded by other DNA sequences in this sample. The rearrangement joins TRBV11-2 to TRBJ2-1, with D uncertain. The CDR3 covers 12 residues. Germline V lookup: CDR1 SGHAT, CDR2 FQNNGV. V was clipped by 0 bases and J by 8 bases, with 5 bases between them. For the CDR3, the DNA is TGTGCCAGCAGCTTAGATCGGGATGAGCAGTTCTTC. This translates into CASSLDRDEQFF.

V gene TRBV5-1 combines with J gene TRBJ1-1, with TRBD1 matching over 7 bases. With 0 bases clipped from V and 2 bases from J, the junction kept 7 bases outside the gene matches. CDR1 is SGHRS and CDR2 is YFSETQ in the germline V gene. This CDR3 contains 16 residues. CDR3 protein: CASSLVPGQLNTEAFF. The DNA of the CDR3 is TGCGCCAGCAGCTTGGTCCCGGGACAGCTCAACACTGAAGCTTTCTTT.

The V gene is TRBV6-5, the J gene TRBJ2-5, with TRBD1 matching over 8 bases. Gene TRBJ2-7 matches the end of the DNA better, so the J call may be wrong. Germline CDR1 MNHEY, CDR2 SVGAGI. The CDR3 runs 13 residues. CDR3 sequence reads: CAVNRGQGYEQYF. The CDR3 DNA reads TGTGCCGTAAATAGAGGACAGGGCTACGAGCAGTACTTC.

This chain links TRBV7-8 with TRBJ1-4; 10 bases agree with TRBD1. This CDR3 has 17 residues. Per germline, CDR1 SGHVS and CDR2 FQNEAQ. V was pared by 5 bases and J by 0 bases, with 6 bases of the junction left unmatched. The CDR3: CASSPRTGGATNEKLFF. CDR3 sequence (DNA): TGTGCCAGCAGCCCACGGACAGGGGGGGCAACTAATGAAAAACTGTTTTTT.

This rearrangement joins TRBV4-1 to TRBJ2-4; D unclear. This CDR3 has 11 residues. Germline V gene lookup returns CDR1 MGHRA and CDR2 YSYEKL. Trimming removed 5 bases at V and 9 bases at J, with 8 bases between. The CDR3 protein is CASSTLSIQYF. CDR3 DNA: TGCGCCAGCAGCACCTTAAGCATTCAGTACTTC.

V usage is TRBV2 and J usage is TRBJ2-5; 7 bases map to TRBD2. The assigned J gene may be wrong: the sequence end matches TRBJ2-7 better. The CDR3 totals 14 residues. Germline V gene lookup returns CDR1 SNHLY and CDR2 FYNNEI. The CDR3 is CASSVSSGGHEQYF. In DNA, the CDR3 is TGTGCCAGCAGTGTCTCCTCGGGGGGACACGAGCAGTACTTC.

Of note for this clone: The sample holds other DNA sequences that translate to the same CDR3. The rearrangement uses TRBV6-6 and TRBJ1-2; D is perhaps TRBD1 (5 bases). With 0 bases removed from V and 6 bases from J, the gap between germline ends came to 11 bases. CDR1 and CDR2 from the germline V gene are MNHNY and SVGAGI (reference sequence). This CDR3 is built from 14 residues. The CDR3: CASSYSGQGDGYTF. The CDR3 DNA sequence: TGTGCCAGCAGTTACTCGGGGCAGGGTGATGGCTACACCTTC.

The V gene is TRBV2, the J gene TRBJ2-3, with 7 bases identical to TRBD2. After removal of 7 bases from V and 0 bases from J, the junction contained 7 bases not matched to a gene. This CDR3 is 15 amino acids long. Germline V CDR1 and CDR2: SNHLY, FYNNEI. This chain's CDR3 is CASTPRERSTDTQYF. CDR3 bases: TGTGCCAGCACTCCGCGGGAGCGTAGCACAGATACGCAGTATTTT.

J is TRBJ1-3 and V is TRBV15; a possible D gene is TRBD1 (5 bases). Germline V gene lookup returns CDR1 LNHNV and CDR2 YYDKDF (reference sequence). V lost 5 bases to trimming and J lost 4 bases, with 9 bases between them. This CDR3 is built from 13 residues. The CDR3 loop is CATSPRQGNTIYF. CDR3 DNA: TGTGCCACCAGCCCCAGACAGGGAAACACCATATATTTT.

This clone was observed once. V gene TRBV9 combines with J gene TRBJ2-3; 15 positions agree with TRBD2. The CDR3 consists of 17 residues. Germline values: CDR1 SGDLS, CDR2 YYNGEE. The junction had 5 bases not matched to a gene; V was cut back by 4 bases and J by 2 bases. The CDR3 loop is CASSPGLAGGPTDTQYF. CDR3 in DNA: TGTGCCAGCAGCCCCGGACTAGCGGGAGGGCCCACAGATACGCAGTATTTT.

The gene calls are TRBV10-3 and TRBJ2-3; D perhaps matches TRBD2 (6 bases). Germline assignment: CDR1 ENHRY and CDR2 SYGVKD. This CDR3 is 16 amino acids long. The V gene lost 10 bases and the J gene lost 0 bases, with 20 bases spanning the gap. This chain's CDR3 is CATGRRRAGSTDTQYF. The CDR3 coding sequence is TGTGCCACCGGCCGCCGGAGGGCCGGGAGCACAGATACGCAGTATTTT.

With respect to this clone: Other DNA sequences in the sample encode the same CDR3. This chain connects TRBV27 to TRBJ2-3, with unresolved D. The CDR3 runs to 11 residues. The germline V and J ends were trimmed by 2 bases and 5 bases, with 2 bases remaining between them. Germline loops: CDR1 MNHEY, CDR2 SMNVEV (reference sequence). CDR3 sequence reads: CASSLRDTQYF. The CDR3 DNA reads TGTGCCAGCAGTTTACGAGATACGCAGTATTTT.

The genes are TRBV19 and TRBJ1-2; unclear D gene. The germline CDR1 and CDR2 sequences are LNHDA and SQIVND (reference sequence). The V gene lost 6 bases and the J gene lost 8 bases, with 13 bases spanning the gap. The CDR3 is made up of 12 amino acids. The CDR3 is CASRAWTGGYTF. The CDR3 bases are TGTGCCAGTAGGGCCTGGACCGGCGGCTACACCTTC.

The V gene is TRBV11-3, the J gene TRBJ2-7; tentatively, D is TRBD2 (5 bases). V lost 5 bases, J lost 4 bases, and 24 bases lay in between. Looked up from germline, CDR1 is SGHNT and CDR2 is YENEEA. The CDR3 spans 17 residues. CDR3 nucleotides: TGTGCCAGCAGCCCGGAGGCGACAAAACCCTGCGGGTACGAGCAGTACTTC. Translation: CASSPEATKPCGYEQYF.

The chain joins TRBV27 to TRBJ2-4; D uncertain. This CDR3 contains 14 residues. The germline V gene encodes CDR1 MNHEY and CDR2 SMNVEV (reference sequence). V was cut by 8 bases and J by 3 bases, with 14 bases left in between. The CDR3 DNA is TGTGCCAGCGTAAGCCCAGGCCTCAAAAACATTCAGTACTTC. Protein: CASVSPGLKNIQYF.

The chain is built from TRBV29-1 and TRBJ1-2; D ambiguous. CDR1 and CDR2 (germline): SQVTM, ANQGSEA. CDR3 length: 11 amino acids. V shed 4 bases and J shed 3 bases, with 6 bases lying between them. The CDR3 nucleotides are TGCAGCGTTGTCCGGGACTATGGCTACACCTTC. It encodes CSVVRDYGYTF.

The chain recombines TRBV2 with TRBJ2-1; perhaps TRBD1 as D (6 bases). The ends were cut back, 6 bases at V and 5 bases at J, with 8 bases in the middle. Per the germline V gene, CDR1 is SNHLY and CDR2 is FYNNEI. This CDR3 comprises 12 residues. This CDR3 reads CASRQGDNEQFF. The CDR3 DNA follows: TGTGCCAGCAGACAGGGTGACAATGAGCAGTTCTTC.

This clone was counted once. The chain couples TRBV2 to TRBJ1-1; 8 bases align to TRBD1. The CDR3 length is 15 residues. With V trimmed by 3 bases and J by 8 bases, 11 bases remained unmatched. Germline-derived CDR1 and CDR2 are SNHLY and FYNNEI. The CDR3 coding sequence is TGTGCCAGCAGTGATAGAGGCAGGGGGCGTGCAGAAGCTTTCTTT. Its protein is CASSDRGRGRAEAFF.